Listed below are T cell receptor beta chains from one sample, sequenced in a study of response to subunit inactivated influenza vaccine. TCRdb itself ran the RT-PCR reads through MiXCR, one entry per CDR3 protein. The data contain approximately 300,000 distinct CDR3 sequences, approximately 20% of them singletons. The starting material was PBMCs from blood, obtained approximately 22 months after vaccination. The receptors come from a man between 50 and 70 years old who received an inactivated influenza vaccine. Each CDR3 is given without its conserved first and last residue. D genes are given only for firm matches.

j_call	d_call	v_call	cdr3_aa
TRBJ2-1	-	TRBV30	AWSVGRTARSYNEQF
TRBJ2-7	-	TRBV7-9	ASSLFGGGTYEQY
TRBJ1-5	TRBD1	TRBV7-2	ASSIDRGRNQPQH
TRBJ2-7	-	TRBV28	ASSLLVGPLSYEQY
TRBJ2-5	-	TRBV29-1	SVEGPRQETQY
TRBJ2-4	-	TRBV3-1	ASSQEGENIQY
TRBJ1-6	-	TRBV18	ASSPRPGAQGASPLH
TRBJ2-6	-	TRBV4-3	ASSQNRRANVLT
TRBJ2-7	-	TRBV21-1	ASSSVRAPYEQY
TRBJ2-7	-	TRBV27	ASGRPDLATEQY
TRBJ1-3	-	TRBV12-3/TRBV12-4	ASSLRGRNTIY
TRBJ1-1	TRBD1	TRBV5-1	ASTQGAGNTEAF
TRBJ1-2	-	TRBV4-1	ASSQVVNDQGIGGYT
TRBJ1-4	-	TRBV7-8	ASSGGGGNEKLF
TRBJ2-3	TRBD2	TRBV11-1	ASSPGLGLATDTQY
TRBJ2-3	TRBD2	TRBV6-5	ASSSSAGDARTQY
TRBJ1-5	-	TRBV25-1	ASSESTKVNQPQH
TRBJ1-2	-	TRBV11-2	ASSLDPGGHGYT
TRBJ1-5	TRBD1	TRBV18	ASRGQYNQPQH
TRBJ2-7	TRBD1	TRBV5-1	ASSLRSGGIYEQY
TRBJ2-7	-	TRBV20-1	SARGRDFSYEQY
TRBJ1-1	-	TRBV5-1	ASKRDRNTEAF
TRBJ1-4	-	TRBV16	ASSQSGYEKLF
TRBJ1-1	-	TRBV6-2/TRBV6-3	ASRREQGFNTEAF
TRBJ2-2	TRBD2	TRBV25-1	ASSDSLAGNTGELF
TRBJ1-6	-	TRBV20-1	SASPGGGTHNSPLH
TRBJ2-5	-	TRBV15	ATSSPGSLGETQY
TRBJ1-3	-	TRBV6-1	ASSDSVNRAGNTIY
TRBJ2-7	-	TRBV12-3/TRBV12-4	ASSTLDIYEQY
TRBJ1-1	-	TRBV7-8	ASSYRDFQGTEAF
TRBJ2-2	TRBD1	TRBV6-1	ASSTGGRNTGELF
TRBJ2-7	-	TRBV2	ASGATTLRYEQY
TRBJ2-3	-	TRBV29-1	SVEILGQGTDTQY